Listed below are T cell receptor beta chains from one sample, sequenced in a study of blood T cell repertoires in COVID-19. Sequencing was performed with immunoSEQ multiplex PCR; in TCRdb, only in-frame clones are kept and a portion is missing. The sample includes about 170,000 clones, around four fifths of them seen just once. The sample comprised peripheral blood. All receptors come from a woman older than 75 with COVID-19, enrolled during active disease. CDR3s include the opening cysteine and the closing phenylalanine or tryptophan. A D gene is named only where the DNA matches it firmly. Rows may omit the clone size; those that give it use once, few, many or a size class.

v_gene: TRBV7-9; d_gene: -; abundance: -; j_gene: TRBJ1-6; CDR3aa: CASSLTQLNNSPLHF; CDR3nt: TGTGCCAGCAGCTTAACGCAACTGAATAATTCACCCCTCCACTTT
v_gene: TRBV18; d_gene: -; abundance: -; j_gene: TRBJ1-1; CDR3aa: CASSPMITGIGNTEAFF; CDR3nt: TGTGCCAGCTCACCCATGATTACAGGGATCGGGAACACTGAAGCTTTCTTT
v_gene: TRBV15; d_gene: TRBD2; abundance: -; j_gene: TRBJ2-5; CDR3aa: CATSRKIAGSRETQYF; CDR3nt: TGTGCCACCAGCAGAAAAATAGCGGGGTCTAGAGAGACCCAGTACTTC
v_gene: TRBV5-4; d_gene: TRBD1; abundance: once; j_gene: TRBJ1-2; CDR3aa: CASSPRRDRVGYTF; CDR3nt: TGTGCCAGCAGCCCACGTCGGGACAGGGTTGGCTACACCTTC
v_gene: TRBV2; d_gene: -; abundance: -; j_gene: TRBJ2-5; CDR3aa: CASSREWETQYF; CDR3nt: TGTGCCAGCAGCCGAGAATGGGAGACCCAGTACTTC
v_gene: TRBV9; d_gene: -; abundance: -; j_gene: TRBJ1-1; CDR3aa: CASSVGWRTEAFF; CDR3nt: TGTGCCAGCAGCGTTGGGTGGAGGACTGAAGCTTTCTTT
v_gene: TRBV7-9; d_gene: -; abundance: -; j_gene: TRBJ1-1; CDR3aa: CASSSRAGINTEAFF; CDR3nt: TGTGCCAGCAGCTCAAGGGCAGGGATCAACACTGAAGCTTTCTTT
v_gene: TRBV9; d_gene: TRBD2; abundance: -; j_gene: TRBJ2-1; CDR3aa: CASSAGGSGGYNEQFF; CDR3nt: TGTGCCAGCAGCGCTGGGGGGAGCGGGGGATACAATGAGCAGTTCTTC
v_gene: TRBV5-1; d_gene: -; abundance: few; j_gene: TRBJ1-1; CDR3aa: CASKFEGARTEAFF; CDR3nt: TGCGCCAGCAAGTTTGAAGGGGCGAGGACTGAAGCTTTCTTT
v_gene: TRBV28; d_gene: -; abundance: once; j_gene: TRBJ1-2; CDR3aa: CASNSLLPENTGYTF; CDR3nt: TGTGCCAGCAACTCCCTACTGCCCGAGAATACTGGCTACACCTTC
v_gene: TRBV5-1; d_gene: -; abundance: -; j_gene: TRBJ2-4; CDR3aa: CASSLFSGAKNIQYF; CDR3nt: TGCGCCAGCAGCTTATTTTCGGGGGCCAAAAACATTCAGTACTTC
v_gene: TRBV3-1/TRBV3-2; d_gene: -; abundance: -; j_gene: TRBJ1-1; CDR3aa: CASSSQGGDTEAFF; CDR3nt: TGTGCCAGCAGCTCCCAAGGGGGGGACACTGAAGCTTTCTTT
v_gene: TRBV5-4; d_gene: TRBD2; abundance: -; j_gene: TRBJ2-2; CDR3aa: CASSSPGLAGGTGELFF; CDR3nt: TGTGCCAGCAGCTCCCCGGGACTAGCGGGGGGAACCGGGGAGCTGTTTTTT
v_gene: TRBV4-1; d_gene: TRBD2; abundance: -; j_gene: TRBJ2-7; CDR3aa: CASSQVQGTSGSPPRIF; CDR3nt: TGCGCCAGCAGCCAGGTCCAGGGAACTAGCGGGAGTCCCCCTAGGATCTTC
v_gene: TRBV15; d_gene: -; abundance: -; j_gene: TRBJ1-3; CDR3aa: CATSRSGNTIYF; CDR3nt: TGTGCCACCAGCAGATCAGGAAACACCATATATTTT
v_gene: TRBV2; d_gene: TRBD2; abundance: -; j_gene: TRBJ2-1; CDR3aa: CASSAGGTLRDEQFF; CDR3nt: TGTGCCAGCAGTGCGGGGGGTACCTTGCGGGATGAGCAGTTCTTC
v_gene: TRBV7-7; d_gene: TRBD2; abundance: -; j_gene: TRBJ2-7; CDR3aa: CASSLGTSGSGRSAYEQYF; CDR3nt: TGTGCTAGCAGCTTAGGGACTAGCGGGAGCGGGAGGAGCGCCTACGAGCAGTACTTC
v_gene: TRBV28; d_gene: -; abundance: -; j_gene: TRBJ2-3; CDR3aa: CASSGSGSTDTQYF; CDR3nt: TGTGCCAGCAGTGGCTCAGGTAGCACAGATACGCAGTATTTT
v_gene: TRBV5-8; d_gene: TRBD1; abundance: -; j_gene: TRBJ1-2; CDR3aa: CASSPNRGLYTF; CDR3nt: TGTGCCAGCAGCCCGAACAGGGGGTTGTACACCTTC
v_gene: TRBV20-1; d_gene: TRBD2; abundance: -; j_gene: TRBJ2-3; CDR3aa: CSASSGRAPDTQYF; CDR3nt: TGCAGTGCTAGTAGCGGGAGGGCCCCAGATACGCAGTATTTT
v_gene: TRBV5-1; d_gene: -; abundance: -; j_gene: TRBJ2-5; CDR3aa: CASSLNPGEETQYF; CDR3nt: TGCGCCAGCAGCTTGAATCCAGGGGAAGAGACCCAGTACTTC
v_gene: TRBV9; d_gene: TRBD2; abundance: once; j_gene: TRBJ2-1; CDR3aa: CASSLPSGSDNEQFF; CDR3nt: TGTGCCAGCAGCCTCCCTAGCGGGAGTGATAATGAGCAGTTCTTC